The 20 T cell receptor beta chains below all came from one sample that was sequenced in a study of blood T cells in healthy people across ages. A second PCR of roughly 7 to 11 cycles used a sample-barcoded 5' primer and a J-beta primer mix. TCRdb passed the 5' RACE reads through MiXCR, listing each CDR3 protein once. This table has under 750,000 distinct CDR3 sequences, around half appearing once. The sample taken for sequencing was blood. These receptors were taken from a man at least 80 years old in good health.

The chain uses TRBV7-3 and TRBJ2-1; D might be TRBD1 (5 bases). With 3 bases removed from V and 4 bases from J, the gap between germline ends came to 7 bases. Germline values: CDR1 SGHTA, CDR2 FQGTGA. The CDR3 is 13 amino acids. The CDR3 region has the DNA TGTGCCAGCAGCTTTAACAGGTACAATGAGCAGTTCTTC. Its protein product is CASSFNRYNEQFF.

This sequence joins TRBV12-3 or TRBV12-4 and TRBJ2-3; possibly TRBD1 for D (5 bases). Trimming took off 5 bases at V and 0 bases at J, with 15 bases between the two ends. This CDR3 contains 16 residues. CDR3 coding DNA: TGTGCCAGCAGTCTCGTTACAGGCTCTAGCACAGATACGCAGTATTTT. Protein sequence: CASSLVTGSSTDTQYF.

The J gene is TRBJ2-4, the V gene TRBV20-1; either TRBD1 or TRBD2 may fit D (5 bases each). TRBJ2-7 explains the end of the DNA better; the J call may be wrong. The CDR3 has 13 residues. CDR1 DFQATT and CDR2 SNEGSKA come from the germline V gene (reference sequence). The CDR3 loop reads CSANPGRRYEQYF. For the CDR3, the DNA is TGCAGTGCTAACCCGGGACGCCGCTACGAGCAGTACTTC.

The chain uses TRBV18 and TRBJ2-4; 7 nucleotides match TRBD1. The trim removed 2 bases at V and 0 bases at J, leaving 4 bases unmatched. Germline V gives CDR1 KGHSH, CDR2 LQKENI. The CDR3 spans 16 residues. The CDR3 region has the DNA TGTGCCAGCTCACCAGGACAGGAACTAGCCAAAAACATTCAGTACTTC. It is translated as CASSPGQELAKNIQYF.

This clonotype has a handful of counts. V is TRBV6-6 and J is TRBJ1-1; D ambiguous. The CDR3 consists of 17 residues. Trimming stripped 6 bases from V and 0 bases from J, with 20 bases between. CDR1 is MNHNY and CDR2 is SVGAGI in the germline V gene (reference sequence). The CDR3 reads CASSQHSSNSMNTEAFF. CDR3 DNA: TGTGCCAGCAGCCAACACAGCTCCAATAGTATGAACACTGAAGCTTTCTTT.

This chain links TRBV20-1 with TRBJ2-3, with 10 nucleotides matching TRBD1. This CDR3 comprises 16 residues. Germline values: CDR1 DFQATT, CDR2 SNEGSKA (reference sequence). Unmatched junction bases numbered 11, after V lost 5 bases and J lost 3 bases. The CDR3 region has the DNA TGCAGTGCTCTCACCGGGACAGGGGAGGATACAGATACGCAGTATTTT. It specifies CSALTGTGEDTDTQYF.

The table lists this clonotype with a few counts. CDR3 region: CASSYSQSGSGNTIYF. In DNA form, the CDR3 reads TGTGCCAGCAGTTACTCCCAGTCCGGCTCTGGAAACACCATATATTTT. The rearrangement uses TRBV6-6 and TRBJ1-3, with D unresolved. The germline V gene encodes CDR1 MNHNY and CDR2 SVGAGI (reference sequence). Trimming removed 0 bases from V and 0 bases from J, with 9 bases in between. The CDR3 loop spans 16 amino acids.

The chain employs TRBV7-2 and TRBJ2-3; TRBD2 agrees at 10 bases. The CDR3 totals 14 residues. Unmatched junction bases numbered 3, after V lost 5 bases and J lost 4 bases. Germline CDR1 and CDR2: SGHTA and FQGNSA. CDR3 in amino acids: CASSQGLAADTQYF. In DNA, the CDR3 is TGTGCCAGCAGCCAAGGACTAGCGGCAGATACGCAGTATTTT.

The J gene is TRBJ2-5, the V gene TRBV10-3; 9 bases fit TRBD1. The V and J ends lost 6 bases and 5 bases, in that order; junction bases with no gene match: 7. CDR1 is ENHRY, CDR2 SYGVKD, per germline. CDR3 length: 14 amino acids. The CDR3 coding sequence is TGTGCCATCAGCGGGACAGGGAGGGGCGAGACCCAGTACTTC. The encoded protein is CAISGTGRGETQYF.

In its sample, this clonotype was seen a few times. The chain links TRBV7-9 to TRBJ1-1; maybe TRBD1 (5 bases). Germline CDR1 is SEHNR and CDR2 is FQNEAQ (reference sequence). V gave up 7 bases and J gave up 0 bases, with 15 bases separating them. The CDR3 runs 15 residues. CDR3 amino acids: CASTREGALNTEAFF. The CDR3, as DNA: TGTGCCAGCACCCGAGAAGGGGCGTTGAACACTGAAGCTTTCTTT.

This chain uses TRBV27 with TRBJ1-5, with a weak D call TRBD1 (6 bases). Trimming shortened V by 4 bases and J by 6 bases, and 10 bases separated the two germline ends. The CDR3 covers 13 residues. The germline V gene has CDR1 MNHEY and CDR2 SMNVEV (reference sequence). CDR3: CASSYRVGQPQHF. Written as DNA, the CDR3 is TGTGCCAGCAGTTACAGGGTCGGTCAGCCCCAGCATTTT.

This clonotype was recorded many times. The chain combines TRBV28 with TRBJ2-1; a possible D gene is TRBD2 (5 bases). The CDR3 covers 12 residues. CDR1 and CDR2 from the germline V gene are MDHEN and SYDVKM. V lost 6 bases and J lost 4, with 7 bases in between. The DNA for the CDR3 is TGTGCCAGCAGAGCGGCGTACAATGAGCAGTTCTTC. Amino acid sequence: CASRAAYNEQFF.

The gene calls are TRBV20-1 and TRBJ2-4; D gene uncertain. Germline CDR1 and CDR2: DFQATT and SNEGSKA (reference sequence). V lost 5 bases to trimming and J lost 1 base, with 15 bases between them. The CDR3 spans 15 residues. The CDR3: CSAEPTQFAKNIQYF. Written as DNA, the CDR3 is TGCAGTGCTGAGCCAACCCAGTTCGCCAAAAACATTCAGTACTTC.

The table lists this clonotype with a count of one. V usage is TRBV6-6 and J usage is TRBJ1-1; 10 nucleotides line up with TRBD1. Germline CDR1 is MNHNY and CDR2 is SVGAGI (reference sequence). CDR3 length: 16 residues. J lost 1 base, V lost 5 bases, and 7 bases had no gene match. The CDR3 is CASSPRDRGPNTEAFF. The CDR3 nucleotides are TGTGCCAGCAGTCCCCGGGACAGGGGCCCGAACACTGAAGCTTTCTTT.

This clonotype was counted only a few times. The genes are TRBV7-9 and TRBJ2-5; D is unclear. This CDR3 region has 17 residues. The ends were cut back, 0 bases at V and 5 bases at J, with 19 bases in the middle. Looked up from germline, CDR1 is SEHNR and CDR2 is FQNEAQ (reference sequence). The CDR3 DNA reads as TGTGCCAGCAGCTTAGCGCCGGCCTACGATCGTTTTGAGACCCAGTACTTC. Its protein product is CASSLAPAYDRFETQYF.

The chain recombines TRBV29-1 with TRBJ2-3; 10 positions match TRBD1. CDR1 SQVTM and CDR2 ANQGSEA come from the germline V gene. This CDR3 comprises 14 residues. After removal of 2 bases from V and 3 bases from J, the junction contained 2 bases not matched to a gene. Here the CDR3 DNA reads TGCAGCGTTGAATCGGGACAGGGGACAGATACGCAGTATTTT. Its translation is CSVESGQGTDTQYF.

The V and J genes are TRBV5-1 and TRBJ2-3, with a tentative D call TRBD1 (5 bases). CDR3 size: 16 residues. The germline V and J ends were trimmed by 3 bases and 2 bases, with 16 bases remaining between them. Per germline, CDR1 SGHRS and CDR2 YFSETQ. The CDR3 sequence is CASSSLGREVTDTQYF. In DNA, the CDR3 is TGCGCCAGCAGCTCCCTGGGCAGGGAAGTCACAGATACGCAGTATTTT.

V usage is TRBV6-5 and J usage is TRBJ2-5, with D possibly being TRBD1 (5 bases). The germline V and J ends were trimmed by 6 bases and 1 base, with 15 bases remaining between them. This CDR3 spans 15 amino acids. Germline values: CDR1 MNHEY, CDR2 SVGAGI. As DNA, the CDR3 is TGTGCCAGCAGACCCTGGACAAATTCCCAAGAGACCCAGTACTTC. This encodes CASRPWTNSQETQYF.

The chain employs TRBV6-5 and TRBJ1-2, with a possible D match to TRBD1 (6 bases). The CDR3 runs 13 residues. CDR1 is MNHEY, CDR2 SVGAGI, per germline. Trimming cost V 8 bases and J 7 bases, with 17 bases left between them. The chain's CDR3 is CASGGGGQGGYTF. Written as DNA, the CDR3 is TGTGCCAGCGGAGGGGGGGGGCAGGGTGGCTACACCTTC.

This clonotype was detected a few times. This sequence joins TRBV7-9 and TRBJ2-4; a weak D match, TRBD2 (6 bases). The CDR3 runs 17 residues. Per germline, CDR1 SEHNR and CDR2 FQNEAQ (reference sequence). With 5 bases removed from V and 5 bases from J, the gap between germline ends came to 22 bases. The DNA of the CDR3 is TGTGCCAGCAGCCGTGTACGGGACGGGAGAGGGGAAAACATTCAGTACTTC. Its translation: CASSRVRDGRGENIQYF. The entire variable domain, with the rest obtained from reference TRBV7-9 and TRBJ2-4, is as follows: DTGVSQNPRHKITKRGQNVTFRCDPISEHNRLYWYRQTLGQGPEFLTYFQNEAQLEKSRLLSDRFSAERPKGSFSTLEIQRTEQGDSAMYLCASSRVRDGRGENIQYFGAGTRLSVL.